Following are 8 T cell receptor beta chains from one sample sequenced in a study of beta chain features in type 1 diabetes. Study-level results: Shortening that was moderate but significant affected the TCRB CDR3s of Type 1 diabetes patients in all four CD4+ subsets.

These receptors are not linked to any known antigen. Reverse transcription of all isolated RNA meant that expressed TCRB transcripts were sequenced. Clones were sequenced by immunoSEQ multiplex PCR, and TCRdb holds only the in-frame ones, with some missing. Of about 150,000 clones detected, 6.5% to 8.5% appear once; the ten largest clones hold 0.5% to 0.55%. The specimen was central memory CD4+ T cells from blood. These receptors originate from a man between 18 and 35 years old with type 1 diabetes.

V usage is TRBV6-5 and J usage is TRBJ2-1; 10 bases align to TRBD1. The CDR3 sequence is 14 residues long. Unmatched junction bases numbered 6, after V lost 6 bases and J lost 7 bases. Germline-derived CDR1 and CDR2 are MNHEY and SVGAGI. In DNA, the CDR3 is TGTGCCAGCAGCTTAGACAGGGGGCGGAATGAGCAGTTCTTC. Protein: CASSLDRGRNEQFF.

There are a few counts of this clone. This chain joins TRBV2 and TRBJ2-6; a weak D match, TRBD1 (6 bases). V lost 4 bases and J lost 2, with 15 bases in between. The CDR3 is 17 residues long. Per germline, CDR1 SNHLY and CDR2 FYNNEI. The CDR3 region has the DNA TGTGCCAGCAGTGGACTACAGGGAGAGCCTGGGGCCAACGTCCTGACTTTC. Protein product: CASSGLQGEPGANVLTF.

The chain links TRBV9 to TRBJ2-5; 7 bases map to TRBD2. Per the germline V gene, CDR1 is SGDLS and CDR2 is YYNGEE. J lost 4 bases, V lost 0 bases, and 6 bases had no gene match. The CDR3 spans 15 residues. CDR3 sequence reads: CASSVGGGDRETQYF. As DNA, the CDR3 is TGTGCCAGCAGCGTAGGCGGGGGAGATAGAGAGACCCAGTACTTC.

The gene calls are TRBV6-5 and TRBJ2-7; D is unresolved. In germline, CDR1 is MNHEY, CDR2 SVGAGI. This CDR3 region has 13 residues. Trimming stripped 5 bases from V and 4 bases from J, with 12 bases between. CDR3 region: CASSHQAEYEQYF. The CDR3, as DNA: TGTGCCAGCAGTCACCAGGCCGAATACGAGCAGTACTTC.

This clone has more than one count but fewer than ten. The chain combines TRBV9 with TRBJ2-2; a possible D gene is TRBD2 (5 bases). Germline V gives CDR1 SGDLS, CDR2 YYNGEE. Trimming took off 3 bases at V and 10 bases at J, with 10 bases between the two ends. There are 12 residues in the CDR3. CDR3 sequence (DNA): TGTGCCAGCAGCGCTAGCCTCGTGGAGCTGTTTTTT. This gives the protein CASSASLVELFF.

The DNA for the CDR3 is TGTGCCAGCTCACCTCGCCGGGACAGGGAATTCTATGGCTACACCTTC. It specifies CASSPRRDREFYGYTF. The J gene is TRBJ1-2, the V gene TRBV18, with TRBD1 matching 9 bases. Germline V gene sequence: CDR1 KGHSH, CDR2 LQKENI. Trimming cost V 3 bases and J 4 bases; bases outside gene matches: 9. The CDR3 sequence is 16 residues long.

In regard to this clone: In the same sample, other DNA sequences code for this CDR3. The rearrangement joins TRBV7-2 to TRBJ2-3; 9 nucleotides line up with TRBD2. CDR3 size: 17 residues. Germline lookup yields CDR1 SGHTA and CDR2 FQGNSA. V gave up 1 base and J gave up 1 base; unmatched junction bases: 6. CDR3 sequence reads: CASSLVASGAGTDTQYF. The DNA of the CDR3 is TGTGCCAGCAGCTTAGTGGCTAGCGGGGCGGGCACAGATACGCAGTATTTT. Using reference TRBV7-2 and TRBJ2-3 for the parts outside the CDR3, the full variable domain is GAGVSQSPSNKVTEKGKDVELRCDPISGHTALYWYRQSLGQGLEFLIYFQGNSAPDKSGLPSDRFSAERTGGSVSTLTIQRTQQEDSAVYLCASSLVASGAGTDTQYFGPGTRLTVL.

The chain combines TRBV18 with TRBJ2-1; D unresolved. V was clipped by 3 bases and J by 0 bases, with 6 bases between them. The germline CDR1 and CDR2 sequences are KGHSH and LQKENI. This CDR3 has 14 amino acids. The CDR3 bases are TGTGCCAGCTCACCGGTCTACTCCTACAATGAGCAGTTCTTC. Residues: CASSPVYSYNEQFF.